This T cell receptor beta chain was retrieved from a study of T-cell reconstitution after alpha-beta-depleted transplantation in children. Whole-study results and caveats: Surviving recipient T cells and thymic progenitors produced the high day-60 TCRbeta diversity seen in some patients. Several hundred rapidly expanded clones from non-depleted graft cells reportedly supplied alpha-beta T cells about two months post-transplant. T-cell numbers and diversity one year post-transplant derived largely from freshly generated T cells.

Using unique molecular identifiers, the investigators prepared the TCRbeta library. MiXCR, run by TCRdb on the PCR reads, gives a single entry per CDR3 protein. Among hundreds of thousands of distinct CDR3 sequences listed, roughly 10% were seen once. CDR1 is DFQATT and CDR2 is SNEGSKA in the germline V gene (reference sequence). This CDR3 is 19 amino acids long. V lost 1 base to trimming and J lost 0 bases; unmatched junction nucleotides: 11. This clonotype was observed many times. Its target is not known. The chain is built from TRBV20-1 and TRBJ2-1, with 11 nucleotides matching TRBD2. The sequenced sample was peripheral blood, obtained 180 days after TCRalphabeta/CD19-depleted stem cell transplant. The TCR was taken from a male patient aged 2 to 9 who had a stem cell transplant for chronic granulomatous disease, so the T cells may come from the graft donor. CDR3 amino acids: CSARGTSGYLESSYNEQFF. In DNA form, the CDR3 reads TGCAGTGCTAGAGGGACTAGCGGGTACCTAGAGAGCTCCTACAATGAGCAGTTCTTC.